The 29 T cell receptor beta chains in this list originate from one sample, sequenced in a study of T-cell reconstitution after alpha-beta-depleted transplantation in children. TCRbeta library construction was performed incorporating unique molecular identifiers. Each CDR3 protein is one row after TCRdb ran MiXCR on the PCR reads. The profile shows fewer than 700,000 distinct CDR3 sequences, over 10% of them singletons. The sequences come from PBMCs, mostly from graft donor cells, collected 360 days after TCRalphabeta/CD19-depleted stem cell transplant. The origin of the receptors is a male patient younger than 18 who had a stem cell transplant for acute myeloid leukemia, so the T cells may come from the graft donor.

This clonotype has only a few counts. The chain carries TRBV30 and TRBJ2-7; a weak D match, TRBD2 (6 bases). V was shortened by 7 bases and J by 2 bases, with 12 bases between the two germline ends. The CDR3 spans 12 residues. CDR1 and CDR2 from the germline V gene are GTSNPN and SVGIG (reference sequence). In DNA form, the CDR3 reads TGTGCCTCGGGACTGACGGCCTACGAGCAGTACTTC. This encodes CASGLTAYEQYF.

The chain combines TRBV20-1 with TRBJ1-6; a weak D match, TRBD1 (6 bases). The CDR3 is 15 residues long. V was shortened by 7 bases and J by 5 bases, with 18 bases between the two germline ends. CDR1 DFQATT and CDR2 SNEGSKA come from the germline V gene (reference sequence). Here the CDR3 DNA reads TGCAGTGTTAATAAAGGGGGACAACATAATTCACCCCTCCACTTT. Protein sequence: CSVNKGGQHNSPLHF.

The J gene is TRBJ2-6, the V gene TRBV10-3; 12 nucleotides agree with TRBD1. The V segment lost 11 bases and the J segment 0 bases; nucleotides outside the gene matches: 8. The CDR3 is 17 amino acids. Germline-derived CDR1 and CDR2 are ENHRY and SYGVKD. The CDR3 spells CAFSRDRGLSGANVLTF. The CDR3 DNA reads TGTGCCTTTTCAAGGGACAGGGGGCTCTCTGGGGCCAACGTCCTGACTTTC.

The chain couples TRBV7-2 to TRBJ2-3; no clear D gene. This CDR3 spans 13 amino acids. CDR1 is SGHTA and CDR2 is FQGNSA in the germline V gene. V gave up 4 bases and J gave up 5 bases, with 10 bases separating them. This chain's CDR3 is CASSSLNRDTQYF. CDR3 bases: TGTGCCAGCAGCTCACTCAACAGAGATACGCAGTATTTT.

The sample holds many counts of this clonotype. The CDR3 sequence is CASSVVPVLTGELFF. In DNA, the CDR3 is TGTGCCAGCAGCGTAGTCCCAGTTTTGACCGGGGAGCTGTTTTTT. The chain links TRBV9 to TRBJ2-2, with D unresolved. There are 15 residues in the CDR3. V dropped 0 bases and J dropped 5 bases, with 11 bases sitting between them. CDR1 and CDR2 (germline): SGDLS, YYNGEE.

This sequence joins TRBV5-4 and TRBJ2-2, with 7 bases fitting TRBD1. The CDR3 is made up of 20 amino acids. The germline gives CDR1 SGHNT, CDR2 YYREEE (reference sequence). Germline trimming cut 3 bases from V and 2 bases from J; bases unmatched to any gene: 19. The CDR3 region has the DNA TGTGCCAGCAGCTCAAACACCGGGACAGAAGTTTATATTAACACCGGGGAGCTGTTTTTT. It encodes CASSSNTGTEVYINTGELFF.

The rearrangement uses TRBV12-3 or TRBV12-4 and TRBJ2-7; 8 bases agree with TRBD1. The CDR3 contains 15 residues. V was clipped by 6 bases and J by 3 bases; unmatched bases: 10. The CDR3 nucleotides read TGTGCCAGCAGCTCCGGACAGGGATTTGACTACGAGCAGTACTTC. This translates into CASSSGQGFDYEQYF.

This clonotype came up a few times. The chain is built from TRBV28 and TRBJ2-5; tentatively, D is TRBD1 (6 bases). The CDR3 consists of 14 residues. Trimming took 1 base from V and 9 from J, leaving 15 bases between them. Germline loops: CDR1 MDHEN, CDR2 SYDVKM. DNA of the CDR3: TGTGCCAGCAGTTTATTGGGGTCACAGGGAGCCCAGTACTTC. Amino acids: CASSLLGSQGAQYF.

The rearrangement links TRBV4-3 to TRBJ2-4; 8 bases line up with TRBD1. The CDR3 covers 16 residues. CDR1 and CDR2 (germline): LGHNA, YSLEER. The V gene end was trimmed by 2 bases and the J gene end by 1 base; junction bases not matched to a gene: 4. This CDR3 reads CASSQWTGRAKNIQYF. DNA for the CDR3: TGCGCCAGCAGCCAATGGACAGGGAGGGCCAAAAACATTCAGTACTTC.

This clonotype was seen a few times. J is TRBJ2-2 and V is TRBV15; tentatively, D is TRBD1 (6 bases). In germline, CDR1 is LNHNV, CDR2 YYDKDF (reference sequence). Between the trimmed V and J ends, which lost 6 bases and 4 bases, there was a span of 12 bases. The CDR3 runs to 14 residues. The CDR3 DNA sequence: TGTGCCACCAGGGGGGCACCCTCCACCGGGGAGCTGTTTTTT. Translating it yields CATRGAPSTGELFF.

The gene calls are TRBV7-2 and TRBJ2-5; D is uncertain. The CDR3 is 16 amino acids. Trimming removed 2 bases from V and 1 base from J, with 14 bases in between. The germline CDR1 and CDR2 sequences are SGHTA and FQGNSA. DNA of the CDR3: TGTGCCAGCAGCTTACATTTTCGGCCCCGCCAAGAGACCCAGTACTTC. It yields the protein CASSLHFRPRQETQYF.

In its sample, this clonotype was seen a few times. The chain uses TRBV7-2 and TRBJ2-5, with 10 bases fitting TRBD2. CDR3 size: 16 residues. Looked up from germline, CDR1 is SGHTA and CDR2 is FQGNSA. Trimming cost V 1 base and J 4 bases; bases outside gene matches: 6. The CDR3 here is CASSLVAGGLGETQYF. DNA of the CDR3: TGTGCCAGCAGCTTAGTAGCGGGAGGATTGGGAGAGACCCAGTACTTC.

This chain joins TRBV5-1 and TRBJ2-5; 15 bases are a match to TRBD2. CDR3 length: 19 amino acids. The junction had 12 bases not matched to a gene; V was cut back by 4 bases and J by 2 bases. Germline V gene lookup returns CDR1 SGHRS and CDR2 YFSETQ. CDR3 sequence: CASSIIPGLAGGIQETQYF. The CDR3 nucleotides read TGCGCCAGCAGCATAATTCCGGGACTAGCGGGGGGCATTCAAGAGACCCAGTACTTC.

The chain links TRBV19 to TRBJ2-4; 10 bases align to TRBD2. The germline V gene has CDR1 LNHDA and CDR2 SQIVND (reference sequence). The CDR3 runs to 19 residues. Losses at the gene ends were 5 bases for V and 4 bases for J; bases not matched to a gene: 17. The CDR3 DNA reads TGTGCCAGTAGTCCCCGAGCGGGAGGGCTCACGGCTCTTAAAAACATTCAGTACTTC. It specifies CASSPRAGGLTALKNIQYF. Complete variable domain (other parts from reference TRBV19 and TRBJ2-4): DGGITQSPKYLFRKEGQNVTLSCEQNLNHDAMYWYRQDPGQGLRLIYYSQIVNDFQKGDIAEGYSVSREKKESFPLTVTSAQKNPTAFYLCASSPRAGGLTALKNIQYFGAGTRLSVL.

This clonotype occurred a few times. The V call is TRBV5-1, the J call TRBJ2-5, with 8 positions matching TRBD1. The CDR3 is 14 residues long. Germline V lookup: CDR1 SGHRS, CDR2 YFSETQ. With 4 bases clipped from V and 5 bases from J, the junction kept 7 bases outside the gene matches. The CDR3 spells CASSPTTGVETQYF. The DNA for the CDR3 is TGCGCCAGCAGCCCGACGACAGGGGTCGAGACCCAGTACTTC. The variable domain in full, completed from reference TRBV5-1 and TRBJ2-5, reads KAGVTQTPRYLIKTRGQQVTLSCSPISGHRSVSWYQQTPGQGLQFLFEYFSETQRNKGNFPGRFSGRQFSNSRSEMNVSTLELGDSALYLCASSPTTGVETQYFGPGTRLLVL.

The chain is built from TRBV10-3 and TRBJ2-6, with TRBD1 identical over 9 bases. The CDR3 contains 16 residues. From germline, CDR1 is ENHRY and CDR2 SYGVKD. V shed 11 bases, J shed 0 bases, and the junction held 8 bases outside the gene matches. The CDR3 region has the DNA TGTGCCGTCTTGGAACAGGGGGCCTCTGGGGCCAACGTCCTGACTTTC. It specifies CAVLEQGASGANVLTF.

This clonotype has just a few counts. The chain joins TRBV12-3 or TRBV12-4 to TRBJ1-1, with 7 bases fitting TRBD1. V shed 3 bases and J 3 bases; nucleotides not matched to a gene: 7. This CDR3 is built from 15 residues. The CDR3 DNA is TGTGCCAGCAGTTTCCCCAGGGGGGATGACACTGAAGCTTTCTTT. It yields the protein CASSFPRGDDTEAFF.

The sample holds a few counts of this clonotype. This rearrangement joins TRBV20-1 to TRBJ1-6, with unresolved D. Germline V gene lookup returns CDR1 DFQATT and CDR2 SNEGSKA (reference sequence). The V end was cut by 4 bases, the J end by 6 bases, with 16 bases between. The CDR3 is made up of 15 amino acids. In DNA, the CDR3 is TGCAGTGCTACCCCTAGCCGGGCCCCTAATTCACCCCTCCACTTT. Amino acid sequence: CSATPSRAPNSPLHF.

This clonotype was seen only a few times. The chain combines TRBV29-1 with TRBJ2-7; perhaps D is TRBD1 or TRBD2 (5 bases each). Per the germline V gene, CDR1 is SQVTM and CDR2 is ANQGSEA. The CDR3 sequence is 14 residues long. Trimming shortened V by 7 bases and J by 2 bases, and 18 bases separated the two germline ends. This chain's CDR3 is CSAITPGTAYEQYF. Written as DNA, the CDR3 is TGCAGCGCTATTACACCAGGGACCGCCTACGAGCAGTACTTC.

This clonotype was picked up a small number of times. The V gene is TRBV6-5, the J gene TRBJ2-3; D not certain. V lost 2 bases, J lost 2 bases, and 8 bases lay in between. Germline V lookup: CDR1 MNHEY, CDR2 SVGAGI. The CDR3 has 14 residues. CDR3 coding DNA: TGTGCCAGCAGTTACGTTGGGTTCACAGATACGCAGTATTTT. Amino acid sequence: CASSYVGFTDTQYF.

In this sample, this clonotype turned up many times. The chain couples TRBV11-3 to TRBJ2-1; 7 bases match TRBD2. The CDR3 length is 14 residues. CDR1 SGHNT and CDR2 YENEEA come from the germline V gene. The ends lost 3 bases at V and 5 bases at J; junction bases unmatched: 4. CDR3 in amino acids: CASSFSAGNNEQFF. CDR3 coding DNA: TGTGCCAGCAGCTTCTCAGCGGGGAACAATGAGCAGTTCTTC. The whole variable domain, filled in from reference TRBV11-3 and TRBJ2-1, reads EAGVVQSPRYKIIEKKQPVAFWCNPISGHNTLYWYLQNLGQGPELLIRYENEEAVDDSQLPKDRFSAERLKGVDSTLKIQPAELGDSAVYLCASSFSAGNNEQFFGPGTRLTVL.

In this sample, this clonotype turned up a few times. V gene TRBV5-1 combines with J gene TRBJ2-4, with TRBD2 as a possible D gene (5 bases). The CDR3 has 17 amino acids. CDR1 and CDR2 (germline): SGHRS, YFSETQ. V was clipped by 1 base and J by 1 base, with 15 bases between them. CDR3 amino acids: CASSLRGTSGAKNIQYF. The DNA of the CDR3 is TGCGCCAGCAGCTTGCGCGGTACATCGGGGGCCAAAAACATTCAGTACTTC.

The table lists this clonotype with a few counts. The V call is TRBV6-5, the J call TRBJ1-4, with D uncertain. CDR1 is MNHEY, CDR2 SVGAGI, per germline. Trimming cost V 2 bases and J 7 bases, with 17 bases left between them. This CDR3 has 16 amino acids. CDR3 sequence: CASSYRPGSPSEKLFF. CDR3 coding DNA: TGTGCCAGCAGTTACCGTCCGGGATCACCTTCTGAAAAACTGTTTTTT.

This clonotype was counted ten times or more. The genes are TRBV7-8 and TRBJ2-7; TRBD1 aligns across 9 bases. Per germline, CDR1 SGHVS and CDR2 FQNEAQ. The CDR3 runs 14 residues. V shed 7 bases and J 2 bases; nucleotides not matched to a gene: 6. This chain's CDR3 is CASTRGQGTYEQYF. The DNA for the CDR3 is TGTGCCAGCACCCGTGGACAGGGGACCTACGAGCAGTACTTC.

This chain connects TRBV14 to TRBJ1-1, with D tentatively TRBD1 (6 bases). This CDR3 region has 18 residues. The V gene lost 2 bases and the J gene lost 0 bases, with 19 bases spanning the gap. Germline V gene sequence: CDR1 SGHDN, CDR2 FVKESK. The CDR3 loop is CASSQFLQGWAMNTEAFF. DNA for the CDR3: TGTGCCAGCAGCCAATTTTTACAGGGCTGGGCCATGAACACTGAAGCTTTCTTT.

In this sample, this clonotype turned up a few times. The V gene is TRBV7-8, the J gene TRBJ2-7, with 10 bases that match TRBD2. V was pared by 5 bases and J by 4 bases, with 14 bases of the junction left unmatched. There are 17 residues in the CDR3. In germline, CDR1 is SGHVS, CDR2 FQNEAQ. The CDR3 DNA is TGTGCCAGCAGCCCCCGGCTAGCGGGAGTAAGTCGATACGAGCAGTACTTC. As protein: CASSPRLAGVSRYEQYF.

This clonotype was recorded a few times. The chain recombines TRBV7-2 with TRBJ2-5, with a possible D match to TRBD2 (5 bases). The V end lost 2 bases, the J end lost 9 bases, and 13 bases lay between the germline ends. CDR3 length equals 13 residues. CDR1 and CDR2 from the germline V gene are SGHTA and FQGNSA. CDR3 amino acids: CASSLSWKEAQYF. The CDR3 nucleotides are TGTGCCAGCAGCTTATCCTGGAAGGAGGCCCAGTACTTC.

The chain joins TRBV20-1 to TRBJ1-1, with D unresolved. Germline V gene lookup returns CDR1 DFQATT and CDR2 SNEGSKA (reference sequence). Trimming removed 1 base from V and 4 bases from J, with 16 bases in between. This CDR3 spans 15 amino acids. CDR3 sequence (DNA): TGCAGTGCTAGAGTTCCTAGGTCGAGTCGCACTGAAGCTTTCTTT. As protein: CSARVPRSSRTEAFF.

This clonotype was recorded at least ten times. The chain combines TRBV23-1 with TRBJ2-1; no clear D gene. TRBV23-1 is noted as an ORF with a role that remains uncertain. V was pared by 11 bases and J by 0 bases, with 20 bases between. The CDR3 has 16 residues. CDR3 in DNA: TGCGCCTGCACCCAGTCGTCTAAGCTCTCCTACAATGAGCAGTTCTTC. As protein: CACTQSSKLSYNEQFF.